This T cell receptor beta chain was recovered during a study of cytomegalovirus exposure and HLA in healthy donors. Trimming removed 6 bases from V and 6 bases from J; junction bases left unmatched: 11. Germline V gene lookup returns CDR1 MRHNA and CDR2 SNTAGT. The CDR3 runs to 15 residues. Findings of the study overall: Donors belonging to an Asian-associated ancestry cluster reportedly showed fewer N-insertions in productive TCRs than the approximately 640-donor mean, according to what a later analysis found. By HLA locus, TCR association rates varied in a later analysis, with DRB1 showing the most and HLA-C the fewest. An analysis done earlier found most TCR beta V segments productive about 87% or about 30% of the time.

About this clone itself: Its antigen is undetermined.

60 Vbeta and 13 Jbeta primers were used in PCR. Libraries were prepared by immunoSEQ multiplex PCR; TCRdb keeps only in-frame clonotypes and omits some of them. The repertoire includes some 150,000 clones, about 76% of them detected once, and 3.5% sits in the top ten. Source material: PBMCs. The receptor's source is a human donor in good health. This chain connects TRBV6-4 to TRBJ1-5, with 7 bases aligning to TRBD1. Here the CDR3 reads CASRIQGDLGQPQHF. CDR3 nucleotides: TGTGCCAGCAGAATCCAGGGGGATCTGGGTCAGCCCCAGCATTTT.